Listed here is a single T cell receptor (beta chain). Its antigen is currently unknown. The sample is drawn from a study of cytomegalovirus exposure and HLA in healthy donors. Points from the study as a whole: A classifier reportedly called cytomegalovirus status with high sensitivity and specificity. According to the study, roughly 160 TCR beta chains were cytomegalovirus-associated. Among the CMV-associated chains, three were confirmed in vitro as specific for CMV antigens.

Profiling relied on immunoSEQ multiplex PCR, and the TCRdb table lists in-frame clones only, not all of them. The sample has 75,000 to 85,000 clones, about nine tenths seen once. This sequence was found in a man aged 25-45 years in good health and CMV-seronegative. Sequenced: PBMCs.

The CDR3 loop is CASSLAGQGPGTDTQYF. Here the CDR3 DNA reads TGCGCCAGCAGCTTGGCGGGACAGGGTCCTGGCACAGATACGCAGTATTTT. The chain combines TRBV5-1 with TRBJ2-3; 9 nucleotides match TRBD1. This CDR3 has 17 residues. From germline, CDR1 is SGHRS and CDR2 YFSETQ. J gave up 1 base and V 0 bases, and 6 bases lay outside the gene matches.